The text below deals with one TCR beta chain. Its cognate antigen is unknown. TCRbeta library preparation incorporated unique molecular identifiers. TCRdb itself ran the PCR reads through MiXCR, one entry per CDR3 protein. The table includes about 78,000 distinct CDR3 sequences, 11% to 15% detected once. This entry is derived from a study of T-cell reconstitution after alpha-beta-depleted transplantation in children. Study outcomes and limitations: It was newly produced T cells that mostly accounted for T-cell counts and diversity one year after transplant. Two months or so post-transplant, alpha-beta T cells reportedly derived from several hundred expanded graft clones.

Germline CDR1 is SGHTA and CDR2 is FQGNSA. The CDR3 contains 12 residues. Trimming took 3 bases from V and 10 from J, leaving 12 bases between them. The sequences come from PBMCs, mostly from graft donor cells, collected 180 days after TCRalphabeta/CD19-depleted stem cell transplant. The V and J genes are TRBV7-2 and TRBJ2-5; TRBD2 is a possible D gene (5 bases). The TCR originated in a male patient between 2 and 15 years old who had a stem cell transplant for acute lymphoblastic leukemia, so the T cells may come from the graft donor. Written as DNA, the CDR3 is TGTGCCAGCAGCTTGGGGTCCGGGGACCAGTACTTC. Encoded protein: CASSLGSGDQYF.